This TCR beta chain was sequenced in a study of T cell repertoires in cytomegalovirus infection (dated by TCRdb to the late 2010s). About the study as a whole: Donor HLA type was relevant to the analysis, because carriage of CMV infection together with the matching HLA type was indicated by public TCR beta signatures. Study-level results and caveats: Cumulative frequency of public TCR beta family members discriminated carriers of CMV infection plus the relevant HLA type in this cohort and an independent roughly 350-donor cohort. The ex vivo response was dominated by HLA-C-restricted CMV-specific TCR beta clonotypes, which also provided the single most frequent clonotype in two of eight donors.

V loses 6 bases, J loses 7 bases, and the germline ends lie 15 bases apart. The CDR3 runs 13 amino acids, cysteine and phenylalanine included. Only the CDR3 region is kept as DNA, spanning 39 bases read in frame from base 1. In the germline V gene (reference sequence), CDR1 corresponds to MNHEY and CDR2 to SMNVEV. Sequencer: Illumina HiSeq 1500. TCRdb trimmed the raw reads at Q25, called clones with MiXCR and kept productive beta chains. Entries that share a CDR3 protein sequence are merged under the most common genes and DNA. The sample profile shows about 150,000 distinct CDR3 sequences; less than 25% of them were found once. The biggest ten clones account for approximately 9.9% of the sample. A note on this clonotype: Its antigen is not yet known. Base qualities are missing; no much larger clone stands one base away.

The TCR comes from a human donor in good health (CMV status not recorded). Some clones in this sample may be carry-over from other donors' samples. This chain joins TRBV27 to TRBJ1-2; the D segment cannot be called with confidence. The sequenced material came from PBMCs. The encoded CDR3 is CASSPQTQLGYTF. The DNA reads as follows: TGTGCCAGCAGCCCCCAGACCCAGCTTGGCTACACCTTC.